This T cell receptor (beta chain) was recovered during a study of cytomegalovirus exposure and HLA in healthy donors. Study-level results: There were some public TCRs occurring in many donors, but most TCR sequences were rare.

Looked up from germline, CDR1 is MNHNS and CDR2 is SASEGT. The CDR3 extends over 14 amino acids. The ends were cut back, 6 bases at V and 7 bases at J, with 16 bases in the middle. About this clone itself: Its antigen is unidentified.

PCR primers comprised 60 Vbeta and 13 Jbeta primers. The protocol was immunoSEQ multiplex PCR, while the TCRdb copy is restricted to in-frame clones and leaves out a portion. In the table there are hundreds of thousands of clones, approximately 90% of which are singletons. Material: PBMCs. The source of this sequence is a young woman in good health and CMV-seronegative. The chain carries TRBV6-1 and TRBJ2-1; possible D gene TRBD2, 6 bases. DNA for the CDR3: TGTGCCAGCAGGGAGAGGGACTTCCTAAATGAGCAGTTCTTC. Translated, it gives CASRERDFLNEQFF.